This T cell receptor (beta chain) is drawn from a study of control samples from healthy donors and cancer patients. V dropped 1 base and J dropped 0 bases, with 8 bases sitting between them. Germline loops: CDR1 SGHRS, CDR2 YFSETQ. The CDR3 runs to 15 residues. The table came from immunoSEQ multiplex PCR; TCRdb's copy has only in-frame clones and leaves some out. The table records 110,000 to 150,000 clones, around 94% of them present only once. The chain employs TRBV5-1 and TRBJ1-3, with D hard to call. Sequenced input: blood. This clonotype was obtained from a man in his forties or fifties in good health. CDR3: CASSLTFVSGNTIYF. DNA of the CDR3: TGCGCCAGCAGCTTGACTTTCGTCTCTGGAAACACCATATATTTT.